The T cell receptor (beta chain) described here comes from a study of control samples from healthy donors and cancer patients. This clone was recorded many times. Germline CDR1 is MNHNS and CDR2 is SASEGT. The CDR3 extends over 15 amino acids. After removal of 2 bases from V and 4 bases from J, the junction contained 3 bases not matched to a gene. Profiled with immunoSEQ multiplex PCR; TCRdb holds only in-frame clones, not every one. Counted here are around 100,000 clones, around 90% occurring once; the ten biggest clones make up over 2%. V and J are TRBV6-1 and TRBJ2-2, with 8 bases that match TRBD1. The sample consisted of blood. The clonotype comes from a woman aged 18-35 years in good health. DNA of the CDR3: TGTGCCAGCAGTGAACAGCAGGGGGCCACCGGGGAGCTGTTTTTT. Protein: CASSEQQGATGELFF.